These 31 T cell receptor beta chains came from one sample sequenced in a study of beta chain features in type 1 diabetes. Broader study findings: Type 1 diabetes patients had moderately but significantly shorter TCRB CDR3s in all four CD4+ subsets.

Since all of the isolated RNA was reverse transcribed, expressed TCRB transcripts were what got sequenced. Assay: immunoSEQ multiplex PCR; the TCRdb copy retains only in-frame clones and omits some. The repertoire has about 650,000 clones, around 12% of them found once; the top ten carry roughly 0.11%. For these receptors, no antigen is known. The material sequenced was naive CD4+ T cells from blood. These receptors came from a young man with type 1 diabetes.

This sequence joins TRBV21-1 and TRBJ2-5; TRBD2, as called in the table, went unchecked against the DNA. TRBV21-1 is listed as a pseudogene. CDR3 size: 16 residues. The CDR3, as DNA: TGTGCCAGCAGCAACGAGCGGGGGGCCATCCAAGAGACCCAGTACTTC. It yields the protein CASSNERGAIQETQYF.

This clone was counted a few times. J is TRBJ2-1 and V is TRBV12-5; TRBD2 matches at 10 bases. CDR1 is LGHNT and CDR2 is FRNRAP in the germline V gene. The V gene end was trimmed by 2 bases and the J gene end by 4 bases; junction bases not matched to a gene: 5. This CDR3 is 16 amino acids long. CDR3 residues: CASGLYPSGGYNEQFF. The CDR3 DNA reads as TGTGCTAGTGGTTTGTATCCTAGCGGGGGTTACAATGAGCAGTTCTTC. The complete variable domain, with remaining parts taken from reference TRBV12-5 and TRBJ2-1, reads DARVTQTPRHKVTEMGQEVTMRCQPILGHNTVFWYRQTMMQGLELLAYFRNRAPLDDSGMPKDRFSAEMPDATLATLKIQPSEPRDSAVYFCASGLYPSGGYNEQFFGPGTRLTVL.

This clone has more than one count but fewer than ten. The chain couples TRBV7-9 to TRBJ1-1; tentatively, D is TRBD1 (5 bases). The germline V gene has CDR1 SEHNR and CDR2 FQNEAQ (reference sequence). This CDR3 has 14 amino acids. V was clipped by 5 bases and J by 3 bases, with 13 bases between them. This chain's CDR3 is CASSQAGGDTEAFF. The CDR3, as DNA: TGTGCCAGCAGCCAGGCAGGAGGGGACACTGAAGCTTTCTTT.

The V and J genes are TRBV5-1 and TRBJ1-6; D not resolved. The CDR3 runs to 15 residues. Deletions cut 3 bases from V and 4 bases from J, with 11 bases between. CDR1 and CDR2 from the germline V gene are SGHRS and YFSETQ. The CDR3 nucleotides are TGCGCCAGCAGCTCGGTTGGACCGTATAATTCACCCCTCCACTTT. Residues: CASSSVGPYNSPLHF.

The V and J genes are TRBV29-1 and TRBJ1-2; 9 bases are shared with TRBD1. Trimming removed 4 bases from V and 5 bases from J; junction bases left unmatched: 14. CDR1 SQVTM and CDR2 ANQGSEA come from the germline V gene. The CDR3 has 16 amino acids. In nucleotides, the CDR3 is TGCAGCGTTGCACCAGGACAGGGGTTTATTGGGTATGGCTACACCTTC. Residues: CSVAPGQGFIGYGYTF. Based on the CDR3 plus reference TRBV29-1 and TRBJ1-2, the full variable domain is SAVISQKPSRDICQRGTSLTIQCQVDSQVTMMFWYRQQPGQSLTLIATANQGSEATYESGFVIDKFPISRPNLTFSTLTVSNMSPEDSSIYLCSVAPGQGFIGYGYTFGSGTRLTVV.

J is TRBJ1-1 and V is TRBV14; no reliable D call. The germline CDR1 and CDR2 sequences are SGHDN and FVKESK. V shed 3 bases and J shed 4 bases, with 18 bases lying between them. The CDR3 extends over 16 amino acids. CDR3 nucleotide sequence: TGTGCCAGCAGCCAGGCCCCAAAAAGGCTTGGCACTGAAGCTTTCTTT. It specifies CASSQAPKRLGTEAFF.

Remarks on this clone: The sample contains more than one DNA sequence encoding this CDR3. Here the CDR3 DNA reads TGTGCCAGCAGCGTAGTAGCAGGGGGTCACCAAGAGACCCAGTACTTC. Translating gives CASSVVAGGHQETQYF. The J gene is TRBJ2-5, the V gene TRBV9; 7 bases line up with TRBD1. The CDR3 consists of 16 residues. V trimming: 0 bases; J trimming: 0 bases; junction bases outside the gene matches: 5. From germline, CDR1 is SGDLS and CDR2 YYNGEE.

This clone was detected only a few times. J is TRBJ2-5 and V is TRBV5-4, with a possible D match to TRBD2 (6 bases). Germline CDR1 reads SGHNT; CDR2 reads YYREEE (reference sequence). The V gene lost 4 bases and the J gene lost 0 bases, with 13 bases spanning the gap. CDR3 length equals 15 residues. CDR3 nucleotide sequence: TGTGCCAGCAGCCTAGGCGGGGCTAACCAAGAGACCCAGTACTTC. Amino acid sequence: CASSLGGANQETQYF.

The chain uses TRBV4-1 and TRBJ2-5; D remains ambiguous. V was clipped by 0 bases and J by 7 bases, with 15 bases between them. Germline values: CDR1 MGHRA, CDR2 YSYEKL. The CDR3 is 15 residues long. The CDR3 nucleotides are TGCGCCAGCAGCCAAGAAATAGGACCTAAGGGGACCCAGTACTTC. Translated: CASSQEIGPKGTQYF.

The rearrangement links TRBV7-9 to TRBJ2-1; TRBD2 matches at 10 bases. The junction had 7 bases not matched to a gene; V was cut back by 3 bases and J by 8 bases. This CDR3 is built from 15 residues. Germline loops: CDR1 SEHNR, CDR2 FQNEAQ (reference sequence). The CDR3 is CASSLGLAGEDEQFF. In DNA, the CDR3 is TGTGCCAGCAGCTTGGGGCTAGCGGGGGAGGATGAGCAGTTCTTC.

This clone was seen more than once but under ten times. This sample also contains other DNA sequences that code for the same CDR3. As DNA, the CDR3 is TGTGCCAGCTCACCACAGGGTCTCTACGAGCAGTACTTC. Translation gives CASSPQGLYEQYF. The gene calls are TRBV18 and TRBJ2-7; D ambiguous. This CDR3 is 13 amino acids long. V shed 1 base and J shed 3 bases, with 7 bases lying between them. Germline V gene lookup returns CDR1 KGHSH and CDR2 LQKENI.

The table lists this clone with a few counts. The chain links TRBV30 to TRBJ2-7; 7 bases are a match to TRBD2. CDR3 length equals 12 residues. Per the germline V gene, CDR1 is GTSNPN and CDR2 is SVGIG (reference sequence). J gave up 4 bases and V 2 bases, and 2 bases lay outside the gene matches. The CDR3 spells CAWSRAGYEQYF. In DNA form, the CDR3 reads TGTGCCTGGAGTAGAGCGGGGTACGAGCAGTACTTC.

A note on this clone: Relative to the germline gene, one junction end is altered; a read error may explain this. This chain uses TRBV6-5 with TRBJ2-7, with unresolved D. This CDR3 spans 13 amino acids. In germline, CDR1 is MNHEY, CDR2 SVGAGI. The CDR3 bases are TGTGCCATCAGTGTCGGCAGGTCCTACGAGCAGTACTTC. This sequence encodes CAISVGRSYEQYF.

This clone appeared a few times. The chain recombines TRBV7-2 with TRBJ1-6; the D is unclear. The V and J ends lost 2 bases and 3 bases respectively, with 8 bases between them. CDR1 is SGHTA, CDR2 FQGNSA, per germline. The CDR3 has 15 amino acids. Here the CDR3 reads CASSLWGNYNSPLHF. Written as DNA, the CDR3 is TGTGCCAGCAGCTTATGGGGAAACTATAATTCACCCCTCCACTTT.

The gene calls are TRBV9 and TRBJ1-2, with D maybe TRBD1 (6 bases). V was trimmed by 0 bases and J by 6 bases, leaving 9 bases between them. Germline lookup yields CDR1 SGDLS and CDR2 YYNGEE. This CDR3 has 13 residues. The CDR3 reads CASSVGSGDGYTF. The CDR3 bases are TGTGCCAGCAGCGTAGGCTCAGGGGATGGCTACACCTTC.

This clone appeared a few times. The chain couples TRBV9 to TRBJ2-5; 10 bases agree with TRBD1. The CDR3 covers 17 residues. Germline V gene sequence: CDR1 SGDLS, CDR2 YYNGEE. Trimming took 2 bases from V and 0 from J; bases not matched to a gene: 7. The CDR3 loop is CASSVTGTGAYQETQYF. CDR3 sequence (DNA): TGTGCCAGCAGCGTGACCGGGACAGGGGCTTACCAAGAGACCCAGTACTTC. The variable domain in full, with the rest retrieved from reference TRBV9 and TRBJ2-5, is DSGVTQTPKHLITATGQRVTLRCSPRSGDLSVYWYQQSLDQGLQFLIQYYNGEERAKGNILERFSAQQFPDLHSELNLSSLELGDSALYFCASSVTGTGAYQETQYFGPGTRLLVL.

Here the CDR3 reads CASSQDTHRLPEKLFF. CDR3 nucleotides: TGTGCCAGCAGCCAAGATACGCACAGGCTACCTGAAAAACTGTTTTTT. This chain links TRBV14 with TRBJ1-4; the D gene is possibly TRBD1 (5 bases). Trimming left V 0 bases short and J 7 bases short, with 15 bases between. This CDR3 region has 16 residues. Looked up from germline, CDR1 is SGHDN and CDR2 is FVKESK.

Only a few counts were recorded for this clone. This rearrangement joins TRBV7-2 to TRBJ1-2; a possible D gene is TRBD1 (6 bases). The V gene lost 1 base and the J gene lost 4 bases, with 16 bases spanning the gap. This CDR3 is 16 amino acids long. Looked up from germline, CDR1 is SGHTA and CDR2 is FQGNSA. CDR3 DNA sequence: TGTGCCAGCAGCTTAGGCCGAGCGGGGGGCGCCTATGGCTACACCTTC. It codes for CASSLGRAGGAYGYTF. Variable domain in full (rest from reference TRBV7-2 and TRBJ1-2): GAGVSQSPSNKVTEKGKDVELRCDPISGHTALYWYRQSLGQGLEFLIYFQGNSAPDKSGLPSDRFSAERTGGSVSTLTIQRTQQEDSAVYLCASSLGRAGGAYGYTFGSGTRLTVV.

The chain combines TRBV11-2 with TRBJ2-3; D possibly matches TRBD1 or TRBD2 (5 bases each). CDR1 is SGHAT, CDR2 FQNNGV, per germline. The V gene lost 5 bases and the J gene lost 0 bases, with 6 bases spanning the gap. CDR3 size: 13 residues. As DNA, the CDR3 is TGTGCCAGCAGCGGGGACAGCACAGATACGCAGTATTTT. This sequence encodes CASSGDSTDTQYF.

The gene calls are TRBV28 and TRBJ1-2, with TRBD1 as a possible D gene (5 bases). V lost 4 bases, J lost 2 bases, and 8 bases lay in between. Looked up from germline, CDR1 is MDHEN and CDR2 is SYDVKM. There are 13 residues in the CDR3. This CDR3 is CASSSGRNYGYTF. CDR3 nucleotides: TGTGCCAGCAGTTCGGGACGGAACTATGGCTACACCTTC.

The rearrangement links TRBV4-3 to TRBJ2-3; 13 bases are shared with TRBD2. Germline lookup yields CDR1 LGHNA and CDR2 YSLEER. The CDR3 totals 19 residues. Trimming at V came to 3 bases and at J to 2 bases, leaving 11 bases not matched to a gene. The CDR3 here is CASSHDPRTSGGFTDTQYF. CDR3 bases: TGCGCCAGCAGCCACGATCCAAGGACTAGCGGGGGTTTCACAGATACGCAGTATTTT.

This clone was picked up a small number of times. The chain joins TRBV10-3 to TRBJ2-7, with a possible D match to TRBD1 (5 bases). CDR1 and CDR2 from the germline V gene are ENHRY and SYGVKD. Trimming took off 7 bases at V and 5 bases at J, with 15 bases between the two ends. This CDR3 region has 13 residues. CDR3 DNA: TGTGCCATCAAGGTAGCAGGGTCAGACGAGCAGTACTTC. Its translation is CAIKVAGSDEQYF.

This clone was seen many times. The chain links TRBV11-2 to TRBJ2-3; D not certain. V was clipped by 4 bases and J by 11 bases, with 13 bases between them. Germline lookup yields CDR1 SGHAT and CDR2 FQNNGV. The CDR3 is 12 residues long. The CDR3: CASSSLKDGQYF. In DNA form, the CDR3 reads TGTGCCAGCAGCTCGCTTAAGGATGGGCAGTATTTT.

V is TRBV25-1 and J is TRBJ1-6; 9 bases map to TRBD1. The ends lost 4 bases at V and 9 bases at J; junction bases unmatched: 7. The CDR3 contains 15 residues. Germline CDR1 and CDR2: MGHDK and SYGVNS. CDR3 protein: CASSALGQGGSPLHF. In DNA form, the CDR3 reads TGTGCCAGCAGTGCGCTGGGACAGGGAGGTTCACCCCTCCACTTT.

The chain uses TRBV5-1 and TRBJ1-1; D gene ambiguous. The CDR3 loop spans 13 amino acids. The germline V gene has CDR1 SGHRS and CDR2 YFSETQ. The ends were cut back, 0 bases at V and 5 bases at J, with 8 bases in the middle. This chain's CDR3 is CASSLVSETEAFF. The CDR3, as DNA: TGCGCCAGCAGCTTGGTCTCGGAGACTGAAGCTTTCTTT.

The sample holds a few counts of this clone. The chain employs TRBV7-9 and TRBJ2-1, with 7 bases matching TRBD2. The CDR3 consists of 18 residues. CDR1 SEHNR and CDR2 FQNEAQ come from the germline V gene (reference sequence). The junction had 10 bases not matched to a gene; V was cut back by 1 base and J by 1 base. CDR3 nucleotides: TGTGCCAGCAGCTTAGAGGGGTCTAGCGGCTTTTCCTACAATGAGCAGTTCTTC. It codes for CASSLEGSSGFSYNEQFF.

The gene calls are TRBV4-1 and TRBJ1-5; D gene ambiguous. Germline CDR1 is MGHRA and CDR2 is YSYEKL. V lost 0 bases to trimming and J lost 5 bases, with 14 bases between them. The CDR3 contains 16 residues. CDR3 sequence reads: CASSQDRRPVDQPQHF. Here the CDR3 DNA reads TGCGCCAGCAGCCAAGATCGGAGGCCAGTAGATCAGCCCCAGCATTTT.

This clone has more than one count but fewer than ten. The chain couples TRBV4-3 to TRBJ2-3, with 14 positions matching TRBD2. V was pared by 4 bases and J by 3 bases, with 3 bases of the junction left unmatched. From germline, CDR1 is LGHNA and CDR2 YSLEER. The CDR3 sequence is 16 residues long. The CDR3 reads CASSLGLAGGTDTQYF. CDR3 nucleotide sequence: TGCGCCAGCAGCCTCGGACTAGCGGGGGGAACAGATACGCAGTATTTT.

This clone was detected a few times. This sequence joins TRBV4-2 and TRBJ2-6; TRBD1 or TRBD2 may be the D gene (6 bases each). Between the trimmed V and J ends, which lost 0 bases and 4 bases, there was a span of 16 bases. The germline V gene has CDR1 LGHNA and CDR2 YNFKEQ. The CDR3 spans 18 residues. The DNA of the CDR3 is TGTGCCAGCAGCCAAGATCGGACGGGGGCGTCGGGGGCCAACGTCCTGACTTTC. Translating it yields CASSQDRTGASGANVLTF.

This clone was counted only a few times. The rearrangement uses TRBV18 and TRBJ1-3; perhaps TRBD1 as D (6 bases). This CDR3 contains 14 residues. The V gene's germline CDR1 is KGHSH and CDR2 LQKENI. V was clipped by 3 bases and J by 7 bases, with 13 bases between them. In nucleotides, the CDR3 is TGTGCCAGCTCACCGATACAGGGAAGGAACACCATATATTTT. Protein: CASSPIQGRNTIYF.

The V call is TRBV5-4, the J call TRBJ2-4; D gene ambiguous. Trimming cost V 2 bases and J 0 bases, with 9 bases left between them. The CDR3 contains 15 residues. CDR1 SGHNT and CDR2 YYREEE come from the germline V gene (reference sequence). CDR3 bases: TGTGCCAGCAGCTTTGGGGAACTAGCCAAAAACATTCAGTACTTC. Its protein product is CASSFGELAKNIQYF.